This passage covers 6 T cell receptor beta chains from one sample sequenced in a study of T cell repertoires in cytomegalovirus infection. TCRdb independently ran MiXCR on the reads; one entry per CDR3 protein. Of more than 150,000 distinct CDR3 sequences detected, roughly 19% appear once; the ten largest clones hold approximately 2.9%. Sequenced input: PBMCs. The receptors stem from a human donor in good health (CMV status not recorded). Some clones in this sample may be carry-over from other donors' samples.

The rearrangement joins TRBV20-1 to TRBJ2-1; D possibly corresponds to TRBD2 (6 bases). The V gene's germline CDR1 is DFQATT and CDR2 SNEGSKA (reference sequence). CDR3 length equals 14 residues. V dropped 5 bases and J dropped 0 bases, with 11 bases sitting between them. The CDR3 bases are TGCAGTGCTGGGACTCCGAGCTCCTACAATGAGCAGTTCTTC. Its translation is CSAGTPSSYNEQFF.

This clonotype was observed a few times. The V call is TRBV19, the J call TRBJ2-1; 9 positions agree with TRBD2. The CDR3 covers 15 residues. The V segment lost 3 bases and the J segment 2 bases; nucleotides outside the gene matches: 2. Per the germline V gene, CDR1 is LNHDA and CDR2 is SQIVND (reference sequence). The CDR3: CASSIASGAYNEQFF. CDR3 nucleotides: TGTGCCAGTAGTATCGCTAGCGGGGCCTACAATGAGCAGTTCTTC. The full variable domain, rest sourced from reference TRBV19 and TRBJ2-1, is DGGITQSPKYLFRKEGQNVTLSCEQNLNHDAMYWYRQDPGQGLRLIYYSQIVNDFQKGDIAEGYSVSREKKESFPLTVTSAQKNPTAFYLCASSIASGAYNEQFFGPGTRLTVL.

This clonotype was seen more than once but under ten times. The chain employs TRBV9 and TRBJ2-2; possible D gene TRBD2, 5 bases. Germline lookup yields CDR1 SGDLS and CDR2 YYNGEE. The V gene lost 0 bases and the J gene lost 3 bases, with 9 bases spanning the gap. The CDR3 contains 15 residues. The CDR3 region has the DNA TGTGCCAGCAGCGTAGCCAGCGGATACACCGGGGAGCTGTTTTTT. Its translation is CASSVASGYTGELFF.

This clonotype has more than one count but fewer than ten. This chain joins TRBV7-9 and TRBJ2-3, with a weak D call TRBD1 (5 bases). The CDR3 runs 12 residues. The V end lost 1 base, the J end lost 11 bases, and 10 bases lay between the germline ends. Germline loops: CDR1 SEHNR, CDR2 FQNEAQ (reference sequence). CDR3 residues: CASSLDRPRQYF. CDR3 DNA sequence: TGTGCCAGCAGCTTAGACAGGCCAAGGCAGTATTTT.

This sequence joins TRBV7-2 and TRBJ2-3, with TRBD2 identical over 9 bases. The junction had 4 bases not matched to a gene; V was cut back by 5 bases and J by 1 base. CDR3 length equals 15 residues. CDR1 SGHTA and CDR2 FQGNSA come from the germline V gene. The CDR3, as DNA: TGTGCCAGCAGCCCCTGGACTAGCGGCACAGATACGCAGTATTTT. It translates to CASSPWTSGTDTQYF.

The chain employs TRBV6-1 and TRBJ1-2; 8 nucleotides match TRBD1. This CDR3 comprises 14 residues. The germline V gene encodes CDR1 MNHNS and CDR2 SASEGT. J lost 8 bases, V lost 8 bases, and 13 bases had no gene match. CDR3 loop: CASGISDRGSGYTF. CDR3 DNA sequence: TGTGCCAGCGGGATCTCAGACAGGGGATCCGGCTACACCTTC.